This T cell receptor (beta chain) was captured in a study of CD8 T cells in Susac syndrome. CDR3 size: 11 residues. In germline, CDR1 is KGHDR, CDR2 SFDVKD. Deletions cut 8 bases from V and 7 bases from J, with 11 bases between. Random hexamers served to reverse transcribe roughly 0.45 to 1 ug RNA. immunoSEQ multiplex PCR amplified TCR beta CDR3 across 54 Vbeta, 13 Jbeta. TCRdb passed the immunoSEQ multiplex PCR reads through MiXCR, listing each CDR3 protein once. The sample consists of 73,000 or so distinct CDR3 sequences, around 96% of them appearing once. The rearrangement links TRBV24-1 to TRBJ2-7; no firm D call. The sample comprised CD8+ T cells from PBMCs. The TCR comes from a human donor with multiple sclerosis. CDR3 protein: CATIPPREQYF. The CDR3 DNA reads as TGTGCCACCATTCCACCGAGGGAGCAGTACTTC.